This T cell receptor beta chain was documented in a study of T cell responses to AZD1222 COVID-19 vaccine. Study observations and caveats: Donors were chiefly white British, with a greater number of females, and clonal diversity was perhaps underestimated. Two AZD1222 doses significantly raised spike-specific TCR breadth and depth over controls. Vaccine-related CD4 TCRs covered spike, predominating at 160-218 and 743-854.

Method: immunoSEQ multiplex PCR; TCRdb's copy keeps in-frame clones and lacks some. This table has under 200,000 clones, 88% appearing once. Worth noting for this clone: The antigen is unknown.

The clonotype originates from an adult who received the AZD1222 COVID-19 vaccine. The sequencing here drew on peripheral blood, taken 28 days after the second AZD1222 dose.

The CDR3 sequence: CASSQPSLAGVNNEQFF. In DNA, the CDR3 is TGTGCCAGCAGTCAACCCTCCCTAGCGGGAGTCAACAATGAGCAGTTCTTC. V and J are TRBV28 and TRBJ2-1; TRBD2 matches 10 bases. J was trimmed by 5 bases and V by 5 bases; bases with no gene match: 12. This CDR3 contains 17 residues. CDR1 is MDHEN and CDR2 is SYDVKM in the germline V gene.